Shown below are 26 T cell receptor beta chains from a single sample sequenced in a study of beta chain features in type 1 diabetes. Study-level points and caveats: Type 1 diabetes patients had TCRB CDR3s that were shorter (moderately but significantly so) in all four CD4+ subsets.

Since all of the isolated RNA was reverse transcribed, expressed TCRB transcripts were what got sequenced. Repertoires were generated with immunoSEQ multiplex PCR, while TCRdb's copy carries only in-frame clones and drops some. This table has 240,000 or so clones, around 13% appearing once. These receptors are not linked to any known antigen. The specimen sequenced was naive CD4+ T cells from blood. These receptors were taken from a young man with type 1 diabetes.

This clone was counted only a few times. The chain combines TRBV4-2 with TRBJ2-7; 9 bases line up with TRBD1. Trimming at V came to 2 bases and at J to 0 bases, leaving 5 bases not matched to a gene. The germline CDR1 and CDR2 sequences are LGHNA and YNFKEQ. This CDR3 spans 16 amino acids. The CDR3: CASSQPGQGNSYEQYF. The CDR3 nucleotides read TGTGCCAGCAGCCAACCCGGACAGGGGAACTCCTACGAGCAGTACTTC.

The chain uses TRBV4-1 and TRBJ1-5, with D perhaps TRBD1 (5 bases). Per the germline V gene, CDR1 is MGHRA and CDR2 is YSYEKL. This CDR3 is built from 18 residues. V was shortened by 1 base and J by 3 bases, with 19 bases between the two germline ends. The CDR3: CASSQALSTGHANQPQHF. In DNA form, the CDR3 reads TGCGCCAGCAGCCAAGCCTTAAGCACCGGACACGCCAATCAGCCCCAGCATTTT.

V is TRBV4-1 and J is TRBJ2-1; 9 bases fit TRBD2. The length of the CDR3 is 18 residues. V dropped 0 bases and J dropped 7; count of bases not matched to a gene: 13. The germline gives CDR1 MGHRA, CDR2 YSYEKL. In DNA, the CDR3 is TGCGCCAGCAGCCAAGATACTACTAGCGGGCGTCCGGCGAATGAGCAGTTCTTC. It specifies CASSQDTTSGRPANEQFF.

This clone was counted a few times. V usage is TRBV19 and J usage is TRBJ1-5, with TRBD1 matching over 7 bases. The CDR3 has 13 residues. Germline V gene lookup returns CDR1 LNHDA and CDR2 SQIVND (reference sequence). V was clipped by 6 bases and J by 4 bases; unmatched bases: 3. The CDR3 coding sequence is TGTGCCAGTAGCCGGGACAGAAATCAGCCCCAGCATTTT. Translated: CASSRDRNQPQHF.

The CDR3 here is CASRTGEVSNQPQHF. The CDR3 DNA reads TGTGCCAGTAGAACAGGCGAGGTATCCAATCAGCCCCAGCATTTT. This rearrangement joins TRBV19 to TRBJ1-5, with D maybe TRBD1 (5 bases). Between the trimmed V and J ends, which lost 6 bases and 3 bases, there was a span of 15 bases. This CDR3 is built from 15 residues. Germline V gives CDR1 LNHDA, CDR2 SQIVND (reference sequence).

In this sample, this clone turned up a few times. The chain joins TRBV6-5 to TRBJ2-7; 8 nucleotides line up with TRBD1. Germline CDR1 and CDR2: MNHEY and SVGAGI. J lost 2 bases, V lost 0 bases, and 3 bases had no gene match. This CDR3 has 15 amino acids. The CDR3 DNA follows: TGTGCCAGCAGTTACTCAGGACAGGGTACCTACGAGCAGTACTTC. Encoded protein: CASSYSGQGTYEQYF.

In DNA, the CDR3 is TGTGCCAGCCAGGTGGGGCTAGCGGGCCTCACAGATACGCAGTATTTT. This sequence encodes CASQVGLAGLTDTQYF. The chain joins TRBV2 to TRBJ2-3; 8 bases match TRBD2. The CDR3 runs 16 residues. The J segment lost 2 bases and the V segment lost 8 bases, leaving 12 bases of the junction unmatched. Germline loops: CDR1 SNHLY, CDR2 FYNNEI.

The V call is TRBV25-1, the J call TRBJ2-5; 7 bases map to TRBD1. The germline gives CDR1 MGHDK, CDR2 SYGVNS. The CDR3 consists of 14 residues. With 4 bases clipped from V and 3 bases from J, the junction kept 5 bases outside the gene matches. The CDR3 coding sequence is TGTGCCAGCAGTGTGTTCAGGGGGAAAGAGACCCAGTACTTC. It is translated as CASSVFRGKETQYF. The entire variable domain, with the rest obtained from reference TRBV25-1 and TRBJ2-5, is as follows: EADIYQTPRYLVIGTGKKITLECSQTMGHDKMYWYQQDPGMELHLIHYSYGVNSTEKGDLSSESTVSRIRTEHFPLTLESARPSHTSQYLCASSVFRGKETQYFGPGTRLLVL.

The sample holds a few counts of this clone. This sequence joins TRBV11-2 and TRBJ2-5; D gene unclear. V gave up 3 bases and J gave up 2 bases, with 7 bases separating them. The length of the CDR3 is 13 residues. Germline CDR1 SGHAT, CDR2 FQNNGV. CDR3 loop: CASSLVLQETQYF. The CDR3 region has the DNA TGTGCCAGCAGCTTGGTACTTCAAGAGACCCAGTACTTC.

The chain is built from TRBV2 and TRBJ2-4, with a tentative D call TRBD2 (5 bases). V was pared by 3 bases and J by 7 bases, with 10 bases between. The germline V gene has CDR1 SNHLY and CDR2 FYNNEI. CDR3 length: 13 amino acids. This chain's CDR3 is CASSELGGNIQYF. CDR3 sequence (DNA): TGTGCCAGCAGTGAGCTGGGCGGGAACATTCAGTACTTC. Full variable domain (rest looked up from reference TRBV2 and TRBJ2-4): EPEVTQTPSHQVTQMGQEVILRCVPISNHLYFYWYRQILGQKVEFLVSFYNNEISEKSEIFDDQFSVERPDGSNFTLKIRSTKLEDSAMYFCASSELGGNIQYFGAGTRLSVL.

This clone was seen a few times. This chain connects TRBV5-4 to TRBJ2-7; 8 bases match TRBD1. This CDR3 comprises 17 residues. V trimming: 3 bases; J trimming: 0 bases; junction bases outside the gene matches: 11. Germline-derived CDR1 and CDR2 are SGHNT and YYREEE (reference sequence). CDR3 DNA sequence: TGTGCCAGCAGCTACGCCGGGACAGGCCTCTCCTCCTACGAGCAGTACTTC. This codes for CASSYAGTGLSSYEQYF.

V and J are TRBV5-6 and TRBJ2-7; possibly TRBD2 for D (6 bases). Germline V gene sequence: CDR1 SGHDT, CDR2 YYEEEE. Trimming cost V 0 bases and J 3 bases, with 13 bases left between them. This CDR3 is 15 amino acids long. The CDR3 coding sequence is TGTGCCAGCAGCTTGGCCCTCGGGGGAGGCTACGAGCAGTACTTC. Residues: CASSLALGGGYEQYF.

J is TRBJ2-7 and V is TRBV6-1; D gene uncertain. Trimming pared 8 bases from V and 2 bases from J, leaving 13 bases between. The CDR3 runs 13 residues. Germline CDR1 and CDR2: MNHNS and SASEGT. The CDR3 loop reads CASQAQATYEQYF. In nucleotides, the CDR3 is TGTGCCAGCCAGGCCCAGGCTACCTACGAGCAGTACTTC.

CDR3 nucleotides: TGCGCCAGCAGCTTCCCCGGGGACAGGGACAACAATGAGCAGTTCTTC. It translates to CASSFPGDRDNNEQFF. The J gene is TRBJ2-1, the V gene TRBV5-1, with TRBD1 matching 9 bases. The CDR3 has 16 amino acids. Losses at the gene ends were 2 bases for V and 5 bases for J; bases not matched to a gene: 8. Germline CDR1 is SGHRS and CDR2 is YFSETQ.

This chain links TRBV6-5 with TRBJ2-3; weak D call: TRBD1 (5 bases). V was shortened by 4 bases and J by 6 bases, with 8 bases between the two germline ends. The CDR3 is 12 residues long. The germline V gene encodes CDR1 MNHEY and CDR2 SVGAGI. CDR3 in amino acids: CASSSYRDTQYF. The CDR3 coding sequence is TGTGCCAGCAGTTCCTACAGGGATACGCAGTATTTT.

The rearrangement links TRBV12-5 to TRBJ1-3; D call uncertain. The CDR3 spans 13 residues. Germline assignment: CDR1 LGHNT and CDR2 FRNRAP. V lost 3 bases to trimming and J lost 3 bases, with 6 bases between them. CDR3 DNA: TGTGCTAGTGGTTTATCGGTTGGAAACACCATATATTTT. Translation: CASGLSVGNTIYF.

This clone was observed a few times. The V gene is TRBV19, the J gene TRBJ1-1; tentative D call: TRBD1 (5 bases). Germline V CDR1 and CDR2: LNHDA, SQIVND (reference sequence). The CDR3 has 13 amino acids. Trimming cost V 4 bases and J 1 base, with 7 bases left between them. CDR3 bases: TGTGCCAGTAGTAGACAGCGGAACACTGAAGCTTTCTTT. Its translation: CASSRQRNTEAFF.

This clone was recorded a few times. The rearrangement links TRBV21-1 to TRBJ2-5; the DNA was not compared with TRBD2, the D call given in the table. The J call is in doubt because the DNA end fits TRBJ2-7 better. TRBV21-1 counts as a pseudogene. CDR3 size: 12 residues. The DNA for the CDR3 is TGTGCCAGCAGCACAGGACTTATCGAGCAGTACTTC. Its translation: CASSTGLIEQYF.

The chain combines TRBV29-1 with TRBJ1-5; tentatively, D is TRBD1 (6 bases). Germline V gene lookup returns CDR1 SQVTM and CDR2 ANQGSEA. V dropped 4 bases and J dropped 3 bases, with 10 bases sitting between them. This CDR3 has 13 residues. The CDR3 DNA sequence: TGCAGCGTTGGGACAGATCACAATCAGCCCCAGCATTTT. Its translation: CSVGTDHNQPQHF.

The DNA for the CDR3 is TGTGCCAGCTCACTGGGACAGGTTATGTACGAGCAGTACTTC. Protein sequence: CASSLGQVMYEQYF. The V call is TRBV18, the J call TRBJ2-7, with 8 bases lining up with TRBD1. CDR1 and CDR2 (germline): KGHSH, LQKENI. The CDR3 sequence is 14 residues long. V lost 4 bases, J lost 4 bases, and 6 bases stayed unmatched.

The V gene is TRBV6-6, the J gene TRBJ1-4, with D possibly being TRBD1 (5 bases). The CDR3 spans 12 residues. V lost 1 base, J lost 14 bases, and 11 bases lay in between. Germline V CDR1 and CDR2: MNHNY, SVGAGI (reference sequence). The CDR3 sequence: CASSYLTVRLFF. The DNA for the CDR3 is TGTGCCAGCAGTTACTTGACAGTTAGGCTGTTTTTT.

The chain links TRBV18 to TRBJ2-5; TRBD2 is a possible D gene (6 bases). Trimming pared 3 bases from V and 1 base from J, leaving 9 bases between. Looked up from germline, CDR1 is KGHSH and CDR2 is LQKENI. The CDR3 spans 14 residues. The CDR3 loop is CASSPTSRQETQYF. Here the CDR3 DNA reads TGTGCCAGCTCACCCACTAGCCGCCAAGAGACCCAGTACTTC.

This clone was recorded only once. Other DNA sequences from this sample encode an identical CDR3 as well. The J gene is TRBJ1-1, the V gene TRBV5-1, with D possibly matching TRBD1 (5 bases). CDR1 SGHRS and CDR2 YFSETQ come from the germline V gene. CDR3 size: 14 residues. V gave up 2 bases and J gave up 1 base, with 9 bases separating them. The chain's CDR3 is CASSLTGENTEAFF. The DNA for the CDR3 is TGCGCCAGCAGCTTAACAGGAGAGAACACTGAAGCTTTCTTT.

The chain has TRBV4-2 and TRBJ2-3; a possible D gene is TRBD1 (5 bases). Germline-derived CDR1 and CDR2 are LGHNA and YNFKEQ. The CDR3 contains 18 residues. The V end was cut by 0 bases, the J end by 1 base, with 17 bases between. The CDR3 is CASSQDTGRALRTDTQYF. The CDR3 DNA is TGTGCCAGCAGCCAAGATACGGGCAGGGCCCTTCGCACAGATACGCAGTATTTT.

This clone was seen only a few times. The chain links TRBV29-1 to TRBJ2-3; 10 bases align to TRBD2. J was trimmed by 4 bases and V by 7 bases; bases with no gene match: 11. CDR1 and CDR2 from the germline V gene are SQVTM and ANQGSEA. This CDR3 region has 15 residues. CDR3 sequence: CSAGTSANAADTQYF. The CDR3 DNA reads as TGCAGCGCCGGGACTAGCGCGAATGCGGCAGATACGCAGTATTTT.

V and J are TRBV10-3 and TRBJ2-1, with 7 bases matching TRBD2. Germline lookup yields CDR1 ENHRY and CDR2 SYGVKD. The V and J ends lost 10 bases and 0 bases, in that order; junction bases with no gene match: 0. CDR3 length: 12 amino acids. This CDR3 is CASGSSYNEQFF. CDR3 nucleotides: TGTGCCAGCGGGAGCTCCTACAATGAGCAGTTCTTC.